The 23 T cell receptor beta chains below come from one sample, sequenced in a study of T cell responses to AZD1222 COVID-19 vaccine. The assay was immunoSEQ multiplex PCR, and TCRdb's table has in-frame clones only and misses some. The sample consists of about 190,000 clones, more than 80% of them appearing once. The specimen comprised peripheral blood, sampled on day 0 of AZD1222 vaccination. Receptors were obtained from an adult in good health.

The V call is TRBV5-4, the J call TRBJ2-3; 11 nucleotides match TRBD1. Germline CDR1 reads SGHNT; CDR2 reads YYREEE (reference sequence). The CDR3 spans 16 residues. J lost 1 base, V lost 5 bases, and 6 bases had no gene match. The CDR3 DNA is TGTGCCAGCAGAAAGGGACAGGGGGTTGGCACAGATACGCAGTATTTT. Protein: CASRKGQGVGTDTQYF.

J is TRBJ2-7 and V is TRBV18; D is unclear. V was cut by 4 bases and J by 4 bases, with 11 bases left in between. The germline V gene encodes CDR1 KGHSH and CDR2 LQKENI. This CDR3 is built from 13 residues. The CDR3 region is CASSLSLVYEQYF. The CDR3 DNA is TGTGCCAGCTCACTGAGCCTGGTTTACGAGCAGTACTTC.

This chain connects TRBV7-2 to TRBJ2-1; 7 bases agree with TRBD1. The V gene's germline CDR1 is SGHTA and CDR2 FQGNSA. With 4 bases clipped from V and 0 bases from J, the junction kept 3 bases outside the gene matches. The CDR3 loop spans 15 amino acids. CDR3 region: CASSSQGSSYNEQFF. In DNA, the CDR3 is TGTGCCAGCAGCTCACAGGGGAGCTCCTACAATGAGCAGTTCTTC.

The rearrangement joins TRBV7-6 to TRBJ2-1, with 7 bases fitting TRBD2. The CDR3 runs to 14 residues. V was pared by 4 bases and J by 6 bases, with 6 bases of the junction left unmatched. Germline V gene sequence: CDR1 SGHVS, CDR2 FNYEAQ. This chain's CDR3 is CASSSWGGGNEQFF. CDR3 coding DNA: TGTGCCAGCAGCTCCTGGGGGGGAGGCAATGAGCAGTTCTTC. Supplemented by reference TRBV7-6 and TRBJ2-1, the full variable domain reads GAGVSQSPRYKVTKRGQDVALRCDPISGHVSLYWYRQALGQGPEFLTYFNYEAQQDKSGLPNDRFSAERPEGSISTLTIQRTEQRDSAMYRCASSSWGGGNEQFFGPGTRLTVL.

This clone was counted a single time. The rearrangement joins TRBV9 to TRBJ2-3; TRBD2 agrees at 8 bases. This CDR3 spans 15 amino acids. From germline, CDR1 is SGDLS and CDR2 YYNGEE. The V gene end was trimmed by 0 bases and the J gene end by 1 base; junction bases not matched to a gene: 1. This chain's CDR3 is CASSVASGRTDTQYF. The CDR3, as DNA: TGTGCCAGCAGCGTAGCTAGCGGGCGCACAGATACGCAGTATTTT.

The chain combines TRBV10-1 with TRBJ2-7; possible D gene TRBD1, 6 bases. Germline V lookup: CDR1 WNHNN, CDR2 SYGVQD (reference sequence). V lost 6 bases and J lost 0, with 12 bases in between. The CDR3 covers 14 residues. CDR3: CASSGQHYSYEQYF. DNA of the CDR3: TGCGCCAGCAGCGGACAGCATTACTCCTACGAGCAGTACTTC.

The chain's CDR3 is CASSPGYGSPYNEQFF. DNA for the CDR3: TGTGCCAGCAGCCCAGGGTACGGGAGCCCTTACAATGAGCAGTTCTTC. The chain combines TRBV7-8 with TRBJ2-1, with D maybe TRBD2 (6 bases). In germline, CDR1 is SGHVS, CDR2 FQNEAQ. V was pared by 5 bases and J by 4 bases, with 18 bases between. There are 16 residues in the CDR3.

The V call is TRBV27, the J call TRBJ2-7; maybe TRBD2 (5 bases). V was shortened by 8 bases and J by 3 bases, with 8 bases between the two germline ends. The CDR3 has 11 residues. Germline lookup yields CDR1 MNHEY and CDR2 SMNVEV (reference sequence). The CDR3 spells CASGTSYEQYF. As DNA, the CDR3 is TGTGCCAGCGGAACTAGCTACGAGCAGTACTTC.

The J gene is TRBJ2-5, the V gene TRBV5-6, with 10 bases fitting TRBD2. CDR1 and CDR2 (germline): SGHDT, YYEEEE. The junction had 9 bases not matched to a gene; V was cut back by 2 bases and J by 5 bases. CDR3 size: 16 residues. The CDR3 nucleotides are TGTGCCAGCAGCTTCTCGCTAGCGGGGGTACCTGAGACCCAGTACTTC. It specifies CASSFSLAGVPETQYF.

The CDR3 spells CSAEKNTEAFF. In DNA form, the CDR3 reads TGCAGTGCTGAGAAGAACACTGAAGCTTTCTTT. The chain is built from TRBV20-1 and TRBJ1-1; D ambiguous. CDR1 DFQATT and CDR2 SNEGSKA come from the germline V gene (reference sequence). CDR3 length: 11 residues. Trimming cost V 5 bases and J 1 base, with 5 bases left between them.

Notes on this clone: Mismatch with germline at one junction end may stem from a read error. The V call is TRBV7-2, the J call TRBJ2-2; the match to TRBD2 covers 9 bases. Germline assignment: CDR1 SGHTA and CDR2 FQGNSA. The CDR3 has 17 residues. The DNA for the CDR3 is TGTGTCAGCAGCTTAAGATACTTAGCGGGGGTCACCGGGGAGCTGTTTTTT. It specifies CVSSLRYLAGVTGELFF.

This chain uses TRBV5-1 with TRBJ1-2; D unresolved. V was cut by 2 bases and J by 12 bases, with 20 bases left in between. This CDR3 contains 14 residues. In germline, CDR1 is SGHRS, CDR2 YFSETQ. Written as DNA, the CDR3 is TGCGCCAGCAGCTTTGACACACCCTCAGCATCGGACACCTTC. Translated, it gives CASSFDTPSASDTF.

This clone was detected only once. The CDR3 here is CASRYTDTEAFF. The CDR3 DNA sequence: TGTGCCAGCAGATACACAGACACTGAAGCTTTCTTT. The V call is TRBV6-5, the J call TRBJ1-1; D is uncertain. Germline-derived CDR1 and CDR2 are MNHEY and SVGAGI. The CDR3 sequence is 12 residues long. Trimming stripped 6 bases from V and 3 bases from J, with 8 bases between.

The V gene is TRBV29-1, the J gene TRBJ1-3; 10 bases fit TRBD1. Trimming at V came to 6 bases and at J to 1 base, leaving 6 bases not matched to a gene. Germline V lookup: CDR1 SQVTM, CDR2 ANQGSEA. The length of the CDR3 is 15 residues. This CDR3 reads CSVTGQGDSGNTIYF. For the CDR3, the DNA is TGCAGCGTAACTGGACAGGGGGATTCTGGAAACACCATATATTTT.

The chain links TRBV4-3 to TRBJ2-1, with D possibly TRBD1 on 5 matching bases. This CDR3 has 15 amino acids. Trimming took off 0 bases at V and 4 bases at J, with 10 bases between the two ends. Germline CDR1 is LGHNA and CDR2 is YSLEER. This CDR3 reads CASSQDGQPYNEQFF. CDR3 bases: TGCGCCAGCAGCCAAGATGGACAACCATACAATGAGCAGTTCTTC.

This chain links TRBV27 with TRBJ1-6; D ambiguous. The V and J ends lost 4 bases and 10 bases respectively, with 8 bases between them. Germline CDR1 reads MNHEY; CDR2 reads SMNVEV (reference sequence). CDR3 length: 12 amino acids. The CDR3: CASSSSWSPLHF. The DNA of the CDR3 is TGTGCCAGCAGTTCAAGTTGGTCACCCCTCCACTTT.

The rearrangement joins TRBV2 to TRBJ2-6; a weak D match, TRBD2 (5 bases). Trimming took off 8 bases at V and 10 bases at J, with 18 bases between the two ends. This CDR3 contains 14 residues. The germline CDR1 and CDR2 sequences are SNHLY and FYNNEI. CDR3 loop: CASPSLWVPNVLTF. For the CDR3, the DNA is TGTGCCAGCCCTAGCCTCTGGGTTCCGAACGTCCTGACTTTC.

The V gene is TRBV12-3 or TRBV12-4, the J gene TRBJ2-2, with D uncertain. The CDR3 covers 11 residues. The V and J ends lost 7 bases and 4 bases respectively, with 4 bases between them. The CDR3 region is CASTLTGELFF. CDR3 coding DNA: TGTGCCAGCACTCTCACCGGGGAGCTGTTTTTT.

The chain couples TRBV9 to TRBJ1-5; 10 bases are a match to TRBD1. This CDR3 region has 14 residues. CDR1 and CDR2 (germline): SGDLS, YYNGEE. J gave up 8 bases and V 2 bases, and 4 bases lay outside the gene matches. The DNA for the CDR3 is TGTGCCAGCAGCGTTACCGGGACAGGGGAGCCCCAGCATTTT. It specifies CASSVTGTGEPQHF.

The CDR3 DNA reads as TGTGCCAGCAATGGACAGGGGGCTTTGAACACTGAAGCTTTCTTT. Translating it yields CASNGQGALNTEAFF. The rearrangement links TRBV27 to TRBJ1-1, with 11 bases fitting TRBD1. The CDR3 covers 15 residues. CDR1 and CDR2 (germline): MNHEY, SMNVEV (reference sequence). With V trimmed by 7 bases and J by 0 bases, 4 bases remained unmatched.

This clone was found once. The chain uses TRBV9 and TRBJ2-3, with D tentatively TRBD1 or TRBD2 (6 bases each). Germline V lookup: CDR1 SGDLS, CDR2 YYNGEE. The CDR3 loop spans 15 amino acids. V shed 0 bases and J shed 4 bases, with 12 bases lying between them. The CDR3 nucleotides read TGTGCCAGCAGCGTAGATCCGGGGGCTTCAGATACGCAGTATTTT. Translating gives CASSVDPGASDTQYF.

This chain links TRBV25-1 with TRBJ1-1, with 8 bases aligning to TRBD1. Germline CDR1 reads MGHDK; CDR2 reads SYGVNS. CDR3 length: 17 residues. V was pared by 3 bases and J by 1 base, with 10 bases of the junction left unmatched. CDR3 region: CASSEHLSGTGNTEAFF. The CDR3 DNA sequence: TGTGCCAGCAGTGAGCACTTATCCGGGACAGGGAACACTGAAGCTTTCTTT.

Written as DNA, the CDR3 is TGTGCCAGCAGCTTAGGAGGGACTCAGCCCCAGCATTTT. It is translated as CASSLGGTQPQHF. V is TRBV7-8 and J is TRBJ1-5; D possibly corresponds to TRBD1 (5 bases). This CDR3 is 13 amino acids long. The germline V and J ends were trimmed by 1 base and 6 bases, with 7 bases remaining between them. The V gene's germline CDR1 is SGHVS and CDR2 FQNEAQ.